This T cell receptor (beta chain) is drawn from a study of STAT3 mutations in large granular lymphocyte leukemia (dated by TCRdb to the late 2010s). Broadly, across the study: About half of the T-LGLL patients who underwent longitudinal sequencing carried canonical activating STAT3 mutations. One or more immunosuppressive therapy regimens were given to more than half of T-LGLL patients, and hematologic response was seen in under 50% of the treated patients. Patients with T-cell large granular lymphocyte leukemia underwent serial deep sequencing of TCRbeta CDR3 and STAT3 to reconstruct clonal hierarchy and dynamics. From an initial cohort of approximately 200 LGL patients, roughly 20 representative T-LGLL cases were chosen for longitudinal sequencing of TCRbeta and STAT3. A couple of patients with natural killer LGL leukemia were also sequenced longitudinally as controls within the study. Each patient was sequenced at an average of around 3.8 time points, ranging from 2 to 8 samplings.

DNA was extracted from blood mononuclear cells, and the same DNA was used for both TCR and STAT3 sequencing. Inclusive of the bounding cysteine and phenylalanine, the CDR3 is 16 residues long. Only the CDR3 DNA stays, 48 bases, in frame from base 1. The germline V gene encodes CDR1 SGHNT and CDR2 YENEEA. V ends up 1 base short and J 7 bases short, with an unmatched junction base count of 7. As to this clone: The antigen it recognizes is unknown. No base quality values were provided; no much bigger clone lies one nucleotide off.

An Illumina MiSeq was used to sequence the TCRbeta libraries, yielding an average of about 40,000 productive templates per sample. TCRbeta CDR3 libraries were generated with the immunoSEQ assay using multiplex PCR amplification. The study's processing was this. Following a previously defined approach, repertoire diversity was calculated, and values close to 0 point to extremely monoclonal samples. TCRdb retrieved this table from immuneACCESS and kept in-frame rearrangements only. Not all clones are present; in checked studies, unresolved V genes account for under half, and no reason is known for the remainder. V, J and clone size reflect that table, while D and trimming were determined from the DNA. The table for this sample lists fewer than 11,000 clones; 88% of them were counted only once. The ten largest clones capture roughly 37% of the sample. Overall study results and their limits: Persisting codominant clonotypes in some patients meant a small but highly pathogenic clone may have been missed. Every T-LGLL patient showed at least one immunodominant TCRbeta clonotype, and about half showed multiple immunodominant subclonotypes. Dominant TCR clone burden was found to exceed STAT3 mutant burden in several patients, suggesting that STAT3 mutation arose secondarily within a pre-expanded clone. Variable intervals between samplings and differing treatment regimens complicated linking therapy response to changes in TCR clonal burden. In about 30% of the 18 patients, TCR clonotype switching occurred after therapy, and every newly emerging clone was STAT3 wild type. Because no samples were available when a clone first appeared, clonal expansion had to be inferred from samplings taken at other points.

This receptor was obtained from a man between 60 and 70 years old with T-cell large granular lymphocyte leukemia. Some clones in this sample may be carry-over from other donors' samples. The age is the age at diagnosis. The sequence links TRBV11-3 to TRBJ2-2; TRBD2 matches 9 bases in the middle. Sample: peripheral blood mononuclear cells. The CDR3 region has the sequence CASSLGVSGSIGELFF. The nucleotide sequence reads as follows: TGTGCCAGCAGCTTAGGGGTTAGCGGGAGTATCGGGGAGCTGTTTTTT.